This is a list of T cell receptor beta chains from one sample in a study of cytomegalovirus exposure and HLA in healthy donors. The table came from immunoSEQ multiplex PCR; TCRdb's copy has only in-frame clones and leaves some out. This repertoire shows about 160,000 clones, roughly 79% found once; its top ten account for 13%. Sequencing input: PBMCs. The receptors come from a woman in her forties or fifties in good health and CMV-seronegative. CDR3s include the opening cysteine and the closing phenylalanine or tryptophan. The D gene is left open where the match is weak. A clone size is listed for some rows: how often the clone was seen (once, few, many), or a class if it is expanded.

v_gene	d_gene	abundance	j_gene	CDR3aa	CDR3nt
TRBV4-3	.	.	TRBJ1-1	CASSQARGTEAFF	TGCGCCAGCAGCCAAGCAAGGGGCACTGAAGCTTTCTTT
TRBV7-9	.	once	TRBJ2-7	CASSLGLASEQYF	TGTGCCAGCAGCTTAGGTCTAGCGTCCGAGCAGTACTTC
TRBV9	TRBD2	.	TRBJ2-7	CASSAEGLAGGEQYF	TGTGCCAGCAGCGCGGAGGGACTAGCGGGGGGCGAGCAGTACTTC
TRBV5-4	.	.	TRBJ2-1	CASSPASAGGEQFF	TGTGCCAGCAGCCCCGCTAGCGCCGGGGGAGAGCAGTTCTTC
TRBV7-2	.	.	TRBJ2-5	CASSRGSVETQYF	TGTGCCAGCAGCCGGGGGAGTGTAGAGACCCAGTACTTC
TRBV11-2	TRBD2	.	TRBJ2-1	CASSPVILAGAYNEQFF	TGTGCCAGCAGCCCCGTTATTCTAGCGGGAGCCTACAATGAGCAGTTCTTC
TRBV19	.	.	TRBJ1-1	CATSDARGTEAFF	TGTGCCACCTCCGATGCTCGGGGGACTGAAGCTTTCTTT
TRBV5-4	TRBD1	few	TRBJ2-7	CASSPHAGGLYEQYF	TGTGCCAGCAGCCCACATGCAGGGGGCCTCTACGAGCAGTACTTC
TRBV18	TRBD1	few	TRBJ2-3	CASSLGTGNSDTQYF	TGTGCCAGCTCACTCGGGACAGGGAACTCAGATACGCAGTATTTT
TRBV30	TRBD2	.	TRBJ2-1	CAWASGRARDEQFF	TGTGCCTGGGCTAGCGGGAGGGCCAGGGATGAGCAGTTCTTC
TRBV6-1	.	.	TRBJ1-5	CASRESGNQPQHF	TGTGCCAGCAGGGAGTCTGGCAATCAGCCCCAGCATTTT
TRBV11-1	TRBD1	.	TRBJ2-7	CASSPDRGSYEQYF	TGTGCCAGCAGCCCAGACAGGGGGTCCTACGAGCAGTACTTC
TRBV29-1	.	.	TRBJ2-1	CSVEGRRGNEQFF	TGCAGCGTTGAAGGGCGACGGGGGAATGAGCAGTTCTTC
TRBV2	TRBD1	once	TRBJ2-3	CASSEGVAGGLADTQYF	TGTGCCAGCAGTGAAGGGGTGGCAGGGGGATTGGCAGATACGCAGTATTTT
TRBV7-9	.	once	TRBJ1-1	CASSETDRVTEAFF	TGTGCCAGCAGCGAGACGGACAGAGTCACTGAAGCTTTCTTT
TRBV18	TRBD1	.	TRBJ2-4	CASSPGQGSENIQYF	TGTGCCAGCTCACCGGGACAGGGGTCCGAAAACATTCAGTACTTC
TRBV18	TRBD1	.	TRBJ1-5	CASSPLQGTEPQHF	TGTGCCAGCTCACCACTACAGGGGACGGAGCCCCAGCATTTT
TRBV27	TRBD1	.	TRBJ2-2	CASSSWTGQRTGELFF	TGTGCCAGCAGTTCCTGGACAGGGCAGCGAACCGGGGAGCTGTTTTTT
TRBV19	.	.	TRBJ1-1	CASSHPRWRGGTEAFF	TGTGCCAGTAGTCATCCGAGATGGAGGGGAGGCACTGAAGCTTTCTTT
TRBV12-5	.	.	TRBJ1-5	CASGSETYGSQPQHF	TGTGCTAGTGGCTCGGAGACGTATGGATCACAGCCCCAGCATTTT
TRBV11-2	.	.	TRBJ2-5	CASSSGYQETQYF	TGTGCCAGCAGCTCAGGATACCAAGAGACCCAGTACTTC
TRBV19	TRBD2	.	TRBJ2-1	CASKLGGAGAQNEQFF	TGTGCCAGTAAACTTGGGGGAGCGGGAGCTCAAAATGAGCAGTTCTTC
TRBV7-8	TRBD2	.	TRBJ2-5	CASSLVSGGKTQYF	TGTGCCAGCAGTCTTGTCAGCGGGGGGAAGACCCAGTACTTC
TRBV5-1	.	.	TRBJ1-1	CASSWGGQDTEAFF	TGCGCCAGCAGCTGGGGGGGGCAGGACACTGAAGCTTTCTTT
TRBV25-1	TRBD1	.	TRBJ2-1	CASSGGGTGKNEQFF	TGTGCCAGCAGTGGGGGGGGGACAGGGAAAAATGAGCAGTTCTTC
TRBV5-5	.	few	TRBJ2-4	CASSLAIQSGAKNIQYF	TGTGCCAGCAGCTTGGCCATCCAATCAGGAGCCAAAAACATTCAGTACTTC
TRBV6-5	TRBD2	.	TRBJ2-7	CASSPRGGSNYEQYF	TGTGCCAGCAGTCCACGGGGCGGGAGCAACTACGAGCAGTACTTC
TRBV5-1	.	.	TRBJ2-2	CASSGPAAGMNTGELFF	TGCGCCAGCAGCGGGCCCGCAGCAGGGATGAACACCGGGGAGCTGTTTTTT
TRBV28	.	.	TRBJ2-7	CASREGYEQYF	TGTGCCAGCAGGGAGGGCTACGAGCAGTACTTC
TRBV2	TRBD1	.	TRBJ2-5	CASSDRGETQYF	TGTGCCAGCAGCGACAGGGGAGAGACCCAGTACTTC
TRBV28	.	.	TRBJ1-2	CASSSGYGYTF	TGTGCCAGCAGCTCGGGCTATGGCTACACCTTC
TRBV5-1	TRBD2	.	TRBJ2-1	CASSRGGVYNEQFF	TGCGCCAGCAGTCGCGGGGGGGTATACAATGAGCAGTTCTTC
TRBV12-5	.	few	TRBJ2-1	CASGLVRAGLYEQFF	TGTGCTAGTGGTTTGGTAAGGGCAGGGCTCTATGAGCAGTTCTTC
TRBV5-1	TRBD2	.	TRBJ2-2	CASGSQYSGGARTGELFF	TGCGCCAGCGGTTCCCAGTATAGCGGGGGGGCCAGGACCGGGGAGCTGTTTTTT
TRBV30	.	once	TRBJ1-1	CAWIPRGLNTEAFF	TGTGCCTGGATCCCCAGGGGCTTGAACACTGAAGCTTTCTTT
TRBV7-2	TRBD2	.	TRBJ2-1	CASTPRGWTSGSYNEQFF	TGTGCCAGCACCCCCAGGGGGTGGACTAGCGGGTCCTACAATGAGCAGTTCTTC
TRBV5-5	.	few	TRBJ2-7	CASSLGTAAYEQYF	TGTGCCAGCAGCTTAGGTACGGCGGCCTACGAGCAGTACTTC
TRBV19	TRBD2	.	TRBJ2-5	CASSRLAGEETQYF	TGTGCCAGTAGTAGACTAGCGGGGGAAGAGACCCAGTACTTC
TRBV19	.	few	TRBJ2-1	CASRWTLHSYNEQFF	TGTGCCAGCCGATGGACTCTTCACTCCTACAATGAGCAGTTCTTC
TRBV6-1	.	.	TRBJ1-1	CASSPIGLEAFF	TGTGCCAGCAGCCCCATTGGCCTTGAAGCTTTCTTT
TRBV30	.	.	TRBJ2-7	CAWGPSLGSYLTEQYF	TGTGCCTGGGGCCCTTCCCTCGGGTCATATCTCACCGAGCAGTACTTC
TRBV5-1	.	.	TRBJ2-1	CASSLERQDNEQFF	TGCGCCAGCAGCTTGGAACGTCAGGATAATGAGCAGTTCTTC
TRBV29-1	TRBD1	.	TRBJ2-7	CSVVGTGRYEQYF	TGCAGCGTTGTAGGGACAGGGAGGTACGAGCAGTACTTC
TRBV21-1	.	.	TRBJ1-1	CASSPGRGMNTETFF	TGTGCCAGCAGCCCGGGCAGGGGAATGAACACTGAAACTTTCTTT
TRBV19	TRBD1	.	TRBJ1-2	CASSIPRQGAHTF	TGTGCCAGTAGTATTCCTCGACAGGGGGCACACACCTTC
TRBV7-9	TRBD2	.	TRBJ2-7	CASGSGDGSYEQYF	TGTGCCAGCGGCAGCGGGGACGGATCCTACGAGCAGTACTTC
TRBV5-6	.	.	TRBJ2-7	CASSPRRDSSYEQYF	TGTGCCAGCAGCCCTAGGCGGGACTCCTCCTACGAGCAGTACTTC
TRBV9	TRBD2	once	TRBJ2-1	CASGIKDGRSLWTYNEQFF	TGTGCCAGCGGCATAAAGGACGGGAGGTCCCTTTGGACCTACAATGAGCAGTTCTTC
TRBV4-3	.	.	TRBJ2-1	CASSQDQPLVWLYNEQFF	TGCGCCAGCAGCCAAGATCAACCCCTAGTGTGGCTCTACAATGAGCAGTTCTTC
TRBV9	.	.	TRBJ1-1	CASSVASGTEAFF	TGTGCCAGCAGCGTAGCTAGCGGCACTGAAGCTTTCTTT
TRBV4-3	.	.	TRBJ2-3	CASSQQGGGTQYF	TGCGCCAGCAGCCAACAGGGGGGAGGTACGCAGTATTTT
TRBV18	.	.	TRBJ1-6	CASSSQGGTLRSPLHF	TGTGCCAGCTCATCCCAAGGAGGGACTTTGAGATCACCCCTCCACTTT